Below, 15 T cell receptor beta chains from the same sample are listed, as sequenced in a study of CXCR3-negative and CXCR3-positive naive CD8 T cells. All TRB cDNA libraries came from 5' RACE performed with UMI labels. TCRdb reprocessed the 5' RACE reads and keeps a single row for each CDR3 protein, giving no DNA. This specimen shows more than 50,000 distinct CDR3 sequences; the ten leading clones hold 0.4% to 0.5%. The sequenced sample was naive CXCR3- CD8+ T cells from blood. Subset reported: CD45RO-CCR7+CD27+CD95- naive CD8+ T cells lacking CXCR3 (TNR3-). The receptors stem from a human donor in good health. Some clones in this sample may be carry-over from other donors' samples.

The rearrangement uses TRBV3-1 and TRBJ2-6; TCRdb calls TRBD1, which cannot be checked without DNA. This CDR3 is built from 16 residues. The germline V gene encodes CDR1 LGHDT and CDR2 YNNKEL (reference sequence). The CDR3 is CASSGTVDSGANVLTF.

The CDR3 loop reads CASSLEYRGYDTGELFF. The chain carries TRBV11-2 and TRBJ2-2; TCRdb reports TRBD1, a call that lacks DNA to check it against. The CDR3 length is 17 residues. Germline V gene lookup returns CDR1 SGHAT and CDR2 FQNNGV.

The chain joins TRBV29-1 to TRBJ2-3. This CDR3 is 12 amino acids long. The germline V gene encodes CDR1 SQVTM and CDR2 ANQGSEA. This chain's CDR3 is CSVGASTDTQYF.

The V call is TRBV12-5, the J call TRBJ1-1. CDR1 LGHNT and CDR2 FRNRAP come from the germline V gene. There are 13 residues in the CDR3. The CDR3 sequence: CASGLALNTEAFF.

CDR3 amino acids: CASNSYGLAEADTQYF. J is TRBJ2-3 and V is TRBV6-2 or TRBV6-3; TCRdb lists TRBD2, though no DNA is available to test this call. The CDR3 has 16 amino acids. Germline V CDR1 and CDR2: MNHEY, SVGEGT.

The rearrangement joins TRBV20-1 to TRBJ2-2; TCRdb's D gene call, TRBD1, goes unchecked for lack of DNA. This CDR3 spans 15 amino acids. Germline V gives CDR1 DFQATT, CDR2 SNEGSKA (reference sequence). The CDR3 protein is CSARERGPNTGELFF.

This chain uses TRBV7-9 with TRBJ2-3; TCRdb lists TRBD2, though no DNA is available to test this call. Germline V gives CDR1 SEHNR, CDR2 FQNEAQ (reference sequence). The CDR3 contains 14 residues. The CDR3 loop reads CASSLQEGWDTQYF.

This rearrangement joins TRBV4-3 to TRBJ2-1; TCRdb's assignment of TRBD2 cannot be checked, as there is no DNA. The CDR3 totals 13 residues. Looked up from germline, CDR1 is LGHNA and CDR2 is YSLEER. CDR3 sequence: CVSSQGGYNEQFF.

V is TRBV29-1 and J is TRBJ2-7; lacking DNA, the TRBD1 call made by TCRdb goes unchecked. CDR1 and CDR2 from the germline V gene are SQVTM and ANQGSEA. CDR3 length equals 14 residues. The CDR3: CSVIRDAADYEQYF.

The chain joins TRBV18 to TRBJ2-1; TCRdb names TRBD2, which stays unverified in the absence of DNA. The CDR3 consists of 12 residues. Germline loops: CDR1 KGHSH, CDR2 LQKENI. The CDR3 is CASSPGVAEQFF. The full variable domain, rest sourced from reference TRBV18 and TRBJ2-1, is NAGVMQNPRHLVRRRGQEARLRCSPMKGHSHVYWYRQLPEEGLKFMVYLQKENIIDESGMPKERFSAEFPKEGPSILRIQQVVRGDSAAYFCASSPGVAEQFFGPGTRLTVL.

The CDR3 is CASRGGLAITGELFF. The rearrangement uses TRBV2 and TRBJ2-2; as DNA is missing, the TRBD2 call by TCRdb cannot be tested. The CDR3 covers 15 residues. Germline loops: CDR1 SNHLY, CDR2 FYNNEI.

This sequence joins TRBV7-9 and TRBJ2-7; lacking DNA, the TRBD1 call made by TCRdb goes unchecked. The CDR3 loop spans 16 amino acids. The germline V gene encodes CDR1 SEHNR and CDR2 FQNEAQ (reference sequence). CDR3 in amino acids: CASSLVLGARTYEQYF.

This chain links TRBV4-1 with TRBJ2-7; TCRdb's D call, TRBD1, is unchecked because there is no DNA. The CDR3 is 15 residues long. CDR1 and CDR2 (germline): MGHRA, YSYEKL. This CDR3 reads CASSQLRDSTYEQYF.

The CDR3 here is CASSSSLMRGRNTQYF. V gene TRBV7-2 combines with J gene TRBJ2-3; absent DNA, TCRdb's TRBD1 call cannot be checked. The germline V gene encodes CDR1 SGHTA and CDR2 FQGNSA. The CDR3 contains 16 residues. The whole variable domain, remainder taken from reference TRBV7-2 and TRBJ2-3, is GAGVSQSPSNKVTEKGKDVELRCDPISGHTALYWYRQSLGQGLEFLIYFQGNSAPDKSGLPSDRFSAERTGGSVSTLTIQRTQQEDSAVYLCASSSSLMRGRNTQYFGPGTRLTVL.

V is TRBV7-9 and J is TRBJ2-7; the D gene TCRdb calls, TRBD1, cannot be checked with no DNA. CDR1 is SEHNR, CDR2 FQNEAQ, per germline (reference sequence). The CDR3 extends over 14 amino acids. CDR3 sequence reads: CASSSTGTGYEQYF.